This TCR beta chain was captured in a study of graft-versus-host responses after intestinal transplantation. In the study overall: Tacrolimus plus steroids were given to all recipients for 3 to 4 years, preceded by anti-thymocyte globulin induction.

Clones were read by immunoSEQ multiplex PCR, and TCRdb kept only the in-frame ones, dropping some. The table includes 40,000 to 55,000 clones, roughly nine tenths detected once. With respect to this clone: Antigen unknown.

The CDR3 runs 15 residues. Germline assignment: CDR1 MNHEY and CDR2 SVGAGI. The ends lost 3 bases at V and 4 bases at J; junction bases unmatched: 6. Findings of the study overall: Recipient marrow harbored GvH clones, some of which surfaced first in ileum or blood. Early HvG declines after transplant were associated with peak circulating GvH clone levels.

This receptor was obtained from a human donor who was the organ donor for an intestinal transplant. This chain uses TRBV6-5 with TRBJ1-3; TRBD1 aligns across 7 bases. The material sequenced was unstimulated CD4+ T cells sorted from spleen or lymph node cells, taken before transplant. The CDR3 protein is CASSYQGVEGNTIYF. The CDR3 DNA is TGTGCCAGCAGTTATCAGGGGGTAGAGGGAAACACCATATATTTT.